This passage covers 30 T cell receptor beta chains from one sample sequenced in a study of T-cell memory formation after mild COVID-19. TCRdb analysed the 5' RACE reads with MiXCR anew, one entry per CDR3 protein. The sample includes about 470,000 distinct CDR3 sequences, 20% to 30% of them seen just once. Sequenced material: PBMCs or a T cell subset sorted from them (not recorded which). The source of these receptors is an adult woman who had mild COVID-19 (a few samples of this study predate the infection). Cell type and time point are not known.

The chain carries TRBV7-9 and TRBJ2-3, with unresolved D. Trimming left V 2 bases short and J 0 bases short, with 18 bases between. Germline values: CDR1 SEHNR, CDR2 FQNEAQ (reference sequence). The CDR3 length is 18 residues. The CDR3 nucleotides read TGTGCCAGCAGCTTACGACTTAGGCGGCCTTCTAGCACAGATACGCAGTATTTT. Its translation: CASSLRLRRPSSTDTQYF.

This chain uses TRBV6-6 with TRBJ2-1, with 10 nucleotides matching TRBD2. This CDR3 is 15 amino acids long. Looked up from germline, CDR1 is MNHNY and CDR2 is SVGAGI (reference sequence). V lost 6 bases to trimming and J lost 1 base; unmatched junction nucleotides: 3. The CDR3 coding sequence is TGTGCCAGCAGACAACTAGCGGGGTCCTACAATGAGCAGTTCTTC. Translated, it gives CASRQLAGSYNEQFF.

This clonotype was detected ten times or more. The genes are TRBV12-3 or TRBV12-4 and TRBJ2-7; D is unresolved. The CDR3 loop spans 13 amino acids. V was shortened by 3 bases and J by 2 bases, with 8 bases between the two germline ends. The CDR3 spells CASSLSSPYEQYF. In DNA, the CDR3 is TGTGCCAGCAGTTTGTCCAGTCCCTACGAGCAGTACTTC.

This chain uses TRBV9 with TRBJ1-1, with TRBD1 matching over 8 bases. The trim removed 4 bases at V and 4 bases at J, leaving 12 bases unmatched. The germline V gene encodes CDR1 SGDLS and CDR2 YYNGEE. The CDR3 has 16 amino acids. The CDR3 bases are TGTGCCAGCAGCCTGACCCCCGGACAGGGCGGCACTGAAGCTTTCTTT. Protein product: CASSLTPGQGGTEAFF.

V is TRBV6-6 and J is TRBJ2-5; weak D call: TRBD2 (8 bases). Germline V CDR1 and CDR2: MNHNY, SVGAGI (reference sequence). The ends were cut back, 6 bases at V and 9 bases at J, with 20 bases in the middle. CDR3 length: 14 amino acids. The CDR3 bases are TGTGCCAGCAGACTAGCGGAGGGGGCAAGCGCCCAGTACTTC. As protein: CASRLAEGASAQYF.

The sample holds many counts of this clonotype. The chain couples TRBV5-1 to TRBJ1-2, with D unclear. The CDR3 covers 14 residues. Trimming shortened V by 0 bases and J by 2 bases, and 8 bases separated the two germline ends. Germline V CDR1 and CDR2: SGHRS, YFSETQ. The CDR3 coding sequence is TGCGCCAGCAGCTTGGTTCTGGGAAACTATGGCTACACCTTC. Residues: CASSLVLGNYGYTF. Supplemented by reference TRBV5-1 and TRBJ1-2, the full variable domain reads KAGVTQTPRYLIKTRGQQVTLSCSPISGHRSVSWYQQTPGQGLQFLFEYFSETQRNKGNFPGRFSGRQFSNSRSEMNVSTLELGDSALYLCASSLVLGNYGYTFGSGTRLTVV.

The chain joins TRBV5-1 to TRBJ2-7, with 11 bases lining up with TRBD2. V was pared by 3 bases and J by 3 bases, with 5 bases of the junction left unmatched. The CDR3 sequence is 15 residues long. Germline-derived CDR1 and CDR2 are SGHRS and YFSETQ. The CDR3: CASSSVGTSGYEQYF. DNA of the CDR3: TGCGCCAGCAGCTCTGTAGGGACTAGCGGCTACGAGCAGTACTTC.

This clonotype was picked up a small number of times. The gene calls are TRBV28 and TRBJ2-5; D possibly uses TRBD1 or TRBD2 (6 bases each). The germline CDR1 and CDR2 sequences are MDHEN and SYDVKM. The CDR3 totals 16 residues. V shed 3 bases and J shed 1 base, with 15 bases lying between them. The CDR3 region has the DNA TGTGCCAGCAGTTTGGGGGCGGGGAATCTCCAAGAGACCCAGTACTTC. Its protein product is CASSLGAGNLQETQYF.

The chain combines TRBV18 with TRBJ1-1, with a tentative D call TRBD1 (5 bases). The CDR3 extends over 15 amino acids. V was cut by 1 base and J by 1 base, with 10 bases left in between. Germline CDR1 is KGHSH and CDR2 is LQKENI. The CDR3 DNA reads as TGTGCCAGCTCACCACGGGGGTGGGCGAACACTGAAGCTTTCTTT. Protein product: CASSPRGWANTEAFF.

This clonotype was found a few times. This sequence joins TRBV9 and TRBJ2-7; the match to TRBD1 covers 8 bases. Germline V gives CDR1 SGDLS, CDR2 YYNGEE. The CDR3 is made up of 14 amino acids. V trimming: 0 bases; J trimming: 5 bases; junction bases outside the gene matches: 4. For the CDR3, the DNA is TGTGCCAGCAGCGTAGAGGCAGGGGGCCACGAGCAGTACTTC. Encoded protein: CASSVEAGGHEQYF.

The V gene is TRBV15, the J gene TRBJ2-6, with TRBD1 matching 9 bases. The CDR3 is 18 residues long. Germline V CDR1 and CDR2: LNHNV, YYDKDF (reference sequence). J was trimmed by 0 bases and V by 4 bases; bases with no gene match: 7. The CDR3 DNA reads TGTGCCACCAGCACGCGGACAGGGGAGCCCTCTGGGGCCAACGTCCTGACTTTC. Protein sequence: CATSTRTGEPSGANVLTF.

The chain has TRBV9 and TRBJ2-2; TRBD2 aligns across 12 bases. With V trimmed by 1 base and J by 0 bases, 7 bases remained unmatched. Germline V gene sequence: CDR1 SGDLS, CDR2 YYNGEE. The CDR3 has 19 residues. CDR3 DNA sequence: TGTGCCAGCAGCGTACCGAGACTAGCGGGGGCCGCGAACACCGGGGAGCTGTTTTTT. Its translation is CASSVPRLAGAANTGELFF.

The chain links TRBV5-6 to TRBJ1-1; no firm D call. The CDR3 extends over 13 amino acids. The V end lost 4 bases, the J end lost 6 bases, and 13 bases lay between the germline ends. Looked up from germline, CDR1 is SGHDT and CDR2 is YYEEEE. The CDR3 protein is CASSPGSRAEAFF. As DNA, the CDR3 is TGTGCCAGCAGCCCTGGGTCAAGGGCTGAAGCTTTCTTT. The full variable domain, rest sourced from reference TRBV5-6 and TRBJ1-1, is DAGVTQSPTHLIKTRGQQVTLRCSPKSGHDTVSWYQQALGQGPQFIFQYYEEEERQRGNFPDRFSGHQFPNYSSELNVNALLLGDSALYLCASSPGSRAEAFFGQGTRLTVV.

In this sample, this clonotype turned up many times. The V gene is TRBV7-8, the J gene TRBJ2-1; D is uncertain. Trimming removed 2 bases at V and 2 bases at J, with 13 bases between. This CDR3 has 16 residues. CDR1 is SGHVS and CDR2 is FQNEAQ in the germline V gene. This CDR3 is CASSLKESGPYNEQFF. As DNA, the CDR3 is TGTGCCAGCAGCTTAAAGGAGTCAGGACCCTACAATGAGCAGTTCTTC.

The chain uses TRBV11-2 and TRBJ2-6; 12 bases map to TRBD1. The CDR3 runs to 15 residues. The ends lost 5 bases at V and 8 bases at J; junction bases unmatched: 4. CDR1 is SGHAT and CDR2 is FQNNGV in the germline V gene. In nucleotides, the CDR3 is TGTGCCAGCAGCCCCGGGACAGGGGGCACCAACGTCCTGACTTTC. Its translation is CASSPGTGGTNVLTF.

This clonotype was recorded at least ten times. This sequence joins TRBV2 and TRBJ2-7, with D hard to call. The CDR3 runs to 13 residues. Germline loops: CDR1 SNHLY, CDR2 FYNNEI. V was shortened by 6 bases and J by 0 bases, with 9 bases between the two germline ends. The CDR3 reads CASRDGPSYEQYF. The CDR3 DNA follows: TGTGCCAGCAGGGACGGGCCCTCCTACGAGCAGTACTTC. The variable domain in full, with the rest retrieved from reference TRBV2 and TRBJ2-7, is EPEVTQTPSHQVTQMGQEVILRCVPISNHLYFYWYRQILGQKVEFLVSFYNNEISEKSEIFDDQFSVERPDGSNFTLKIRSTKLEDSAMYFCASRDGPSYEQYFGPGTRLTVT.

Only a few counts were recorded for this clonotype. CDR3 in amino acids: CSARNTGQVNYEQYF. The CDR3 region has the DNA TGCAGTGCTAGAAATACGGGACAGGTCAACTACGAGCAGTACTTC. This rearrangement joins TRBV20-1 to TRBJ2-7, with 8 positions matching TRBD1. CDR1 is DFQATT and CDR2 is SNEGSKA in the germline V gene (reference sequence). CDR3 length: 15 amino acids. V shed 2 bases and J 3 bases; nucleotides not matched to a gene: 9.

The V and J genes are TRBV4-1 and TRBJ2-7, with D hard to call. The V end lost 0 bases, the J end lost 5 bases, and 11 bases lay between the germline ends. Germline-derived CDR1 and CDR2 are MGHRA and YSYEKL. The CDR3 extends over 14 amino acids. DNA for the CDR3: TGCGCCAGCAGCCAAGAAAGGGCGGCCGACGAGCAGTACTTC. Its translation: CASSQERAADEQYF.

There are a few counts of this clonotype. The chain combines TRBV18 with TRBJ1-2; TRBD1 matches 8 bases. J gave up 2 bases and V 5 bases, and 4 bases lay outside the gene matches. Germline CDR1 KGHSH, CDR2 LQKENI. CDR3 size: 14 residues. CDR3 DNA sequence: TGTGCCAGCTCATTGCAGGGGGCAAACTATGGCTACACCTTC. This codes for CASSLQGANYGYTF.

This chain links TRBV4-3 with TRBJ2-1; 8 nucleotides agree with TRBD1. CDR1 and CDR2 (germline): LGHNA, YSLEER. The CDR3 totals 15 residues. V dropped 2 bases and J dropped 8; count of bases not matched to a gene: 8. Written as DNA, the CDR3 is TGCGCCAGCAGCCAACATGGACAGGGTAGGGATGAGCAGTTCTTC. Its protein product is CASSQHGQGRDEQFF.

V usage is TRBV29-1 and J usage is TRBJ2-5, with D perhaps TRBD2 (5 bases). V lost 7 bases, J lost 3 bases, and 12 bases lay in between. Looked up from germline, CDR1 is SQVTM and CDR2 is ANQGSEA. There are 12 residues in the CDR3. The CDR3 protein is CSGGLTKETQYF. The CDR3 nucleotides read TGCAGCGGTGGGCTGACTAAAGAGACCCAGTACTTC.

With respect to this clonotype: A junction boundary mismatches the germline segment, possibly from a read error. The DNA for the CDR3 is TGTGCCAGCAGCTTATCGGGACAGGGGAGCACTGAAGTTTTCTTT. Amino acid sequence: CASSLSGQGSTEVFF. This chain joins TRBV7-2 and TRBJ1-1, with 10 positions matching TRBD1. In germline, CDR1 is SGHTA, CDR2 FQGNSA. CDR3 size: 15 residues.

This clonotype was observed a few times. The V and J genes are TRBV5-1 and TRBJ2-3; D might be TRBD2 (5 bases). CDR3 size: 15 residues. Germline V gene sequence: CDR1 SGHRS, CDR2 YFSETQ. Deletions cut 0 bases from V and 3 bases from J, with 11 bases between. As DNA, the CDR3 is TGCGCCAGCAGCTTGGAGGGAGTGGGAACAGATACGCAGTATTTT. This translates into CASSLEGVGTDTQYF.

CDR3 sequence reads: CASRLGHSYEQYF. The DNA of the CDR3 is TGTGCCAGCAGGCTGGGGCATTCCTACGAGCAGTACTTC. This chain connects TRBV7-2 to TRBJ2-7, with a tentative D call TRBD1 (5 bases). The CDR3 runs 13 residues. CDR1 and CDR2 (germline): SGHTA, FQGNSA. Trimming removed 6 bases at V and 1 base at J, with 10 bases between.

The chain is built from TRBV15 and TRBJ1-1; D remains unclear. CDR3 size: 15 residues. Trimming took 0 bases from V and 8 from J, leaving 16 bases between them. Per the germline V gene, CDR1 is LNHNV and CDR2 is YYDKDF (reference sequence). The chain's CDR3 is CATSRERLNSVEAFF. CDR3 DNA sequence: TGTGCCACCAGCAGAGAACGGCTAAACAGCGTCGAAGCTTTCTTT. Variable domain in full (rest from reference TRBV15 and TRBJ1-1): DAMVIQNPRYQVTQFGKPVTLSCSQTLNHNVMYWYQQKSSQAPKLLFHYYDKDFNNEADTPDNFQSRRPNTSFCFLDIRSPGLGDTAMYLCATSRERLNSVEAFFGQGTRLTVV.

CDR3: CASSEALRGQTQYF. CDR3 nucleotides: TGTGCCAGCAGTGAAGCGCTTCGGGGACAGACCCAGTACTTC. The chain recombines TRBV2 with TRBJ2-5; D possibly uses TRBD1 or TRBD2 (5 bases each). This CDR3 is built from 14 residues. Germline CDR1 reads SNHLY; CDR2 reads FYNNEI. With 0 bases removed from V and 6 bases from J, the gap between germline ends came to 11 bases.

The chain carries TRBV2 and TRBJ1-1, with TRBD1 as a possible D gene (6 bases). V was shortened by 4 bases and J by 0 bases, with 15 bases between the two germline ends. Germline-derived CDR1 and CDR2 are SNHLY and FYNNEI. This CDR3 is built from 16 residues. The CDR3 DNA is TGTGCCAGCAGTGTAGGGGGGACACTAATGAACACTGAAGCTTTCTTT. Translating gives CASSVGGTLMNTEAFF.

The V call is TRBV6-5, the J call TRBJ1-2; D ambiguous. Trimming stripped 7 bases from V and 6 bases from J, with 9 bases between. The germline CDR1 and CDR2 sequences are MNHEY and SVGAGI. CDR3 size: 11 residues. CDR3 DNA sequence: TGTGCCAGCACGGATCGGGATGGCTACACCTTC. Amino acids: CASTDRDGYTF.

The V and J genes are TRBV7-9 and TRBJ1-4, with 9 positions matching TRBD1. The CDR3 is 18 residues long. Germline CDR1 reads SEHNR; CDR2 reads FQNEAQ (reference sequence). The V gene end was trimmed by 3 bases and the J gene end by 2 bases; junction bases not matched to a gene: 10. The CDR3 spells CASSFGSDRGLTNEKLFF. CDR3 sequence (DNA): TGTGCCAGCAGCTTCGGCTCAGACAGGGGGTTGACTAATGAAAAACTGTTTTTT. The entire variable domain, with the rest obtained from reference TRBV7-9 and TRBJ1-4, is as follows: DTGVSQNPRHKITKRGQNVTFRCDPISEHNRLYWYRQTLGQGPEFLTYFQNEAQLEKSRLLSDRFSAERPKGSFSTLEIQRTEQGDSAMYLCASSFGSDRGLTNEKLFFGSGTQLSVL.

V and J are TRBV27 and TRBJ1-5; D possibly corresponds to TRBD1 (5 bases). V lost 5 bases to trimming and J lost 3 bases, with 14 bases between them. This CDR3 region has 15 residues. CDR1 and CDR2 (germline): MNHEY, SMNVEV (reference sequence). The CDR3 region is CASSLVPGFNQPQHF. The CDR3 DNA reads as TGTGCCAGCAGTCTAGTGCCAGGGTTCAATCAGCCCCAGCATTTT.